The clone carrying this T cell receptor beta chain turned up a few times. This sample stems from a study of PD-L1 blockade in urothelial cancer. Background on the study: When blood samples were assessed, the median T cell count was 120,000 to 150,000.

As to time point: pretreatment peripheral blood. Synthetic spike-ins, TCR analog templates, were added into each PCR. TCRdb's copy holds only in-frame clones and misses some; the assay was immunoSEQ multiplex PCR. The sample shows under 55,000 clones, about 81% of them seen only once. The clonotype was recovered from a man in his 70s with urothelial cancer. The specimen was PBMCs, collected around atezolizumab (anti-PD-L1) treatment.

The CDR3 DNA reads as TGTGCCAGTACGGTAACAGGGTGGAATGAGCAGTTCTTC. Translating it yields CASTVTGWNEQFF. J is TRBJ2-1 and V is TRBV19; possible D gene TRBD1, 6 bases. CDR1 and CDR2 from the germline V gene are LNHDA and SQIVND (reference sequence). The CDR3 contains 13 residues. V was clipped by 7 bases and J by 7 bases, with 14 bases between them.